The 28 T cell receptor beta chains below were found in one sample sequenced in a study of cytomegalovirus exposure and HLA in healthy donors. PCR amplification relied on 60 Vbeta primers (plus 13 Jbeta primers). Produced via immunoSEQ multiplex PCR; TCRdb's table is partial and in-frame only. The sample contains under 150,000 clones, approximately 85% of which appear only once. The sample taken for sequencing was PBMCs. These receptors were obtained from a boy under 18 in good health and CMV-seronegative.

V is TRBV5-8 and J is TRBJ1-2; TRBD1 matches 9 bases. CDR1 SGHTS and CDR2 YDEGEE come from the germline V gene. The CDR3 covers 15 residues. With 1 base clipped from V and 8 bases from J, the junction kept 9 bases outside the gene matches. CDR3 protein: CASSLWYRGPGGYTF. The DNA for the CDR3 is TGTGCCAGCAGCTTGTGGTACAGGGGGCCGGGCGGCTACACCTTC.

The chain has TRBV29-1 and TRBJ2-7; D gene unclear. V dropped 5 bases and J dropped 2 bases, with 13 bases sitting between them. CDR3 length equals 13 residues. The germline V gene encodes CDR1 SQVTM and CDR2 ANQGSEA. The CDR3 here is CSVYRDNTYEQYF. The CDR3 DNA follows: TGCAGCGTTTACAGAGACAACACCTACGAGCAGTACTTC.

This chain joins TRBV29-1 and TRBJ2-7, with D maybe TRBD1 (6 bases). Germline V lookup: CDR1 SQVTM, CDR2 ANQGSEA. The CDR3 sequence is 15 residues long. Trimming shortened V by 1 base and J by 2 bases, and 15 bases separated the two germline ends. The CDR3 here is CSVEGASDRTYEQYF. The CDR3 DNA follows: TGCAGCGTTGAAGGAGCGTCGGACAGAACCTACGAGCAGTACTTC.

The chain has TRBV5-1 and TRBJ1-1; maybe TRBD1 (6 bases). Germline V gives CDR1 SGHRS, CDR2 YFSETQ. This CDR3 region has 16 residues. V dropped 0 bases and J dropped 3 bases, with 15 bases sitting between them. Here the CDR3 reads CASSLGPRGADTEAFF. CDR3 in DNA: TGCGCCAGCAGCTTGGGGCCCAGGGGAGCGGACACTGAAGCTTTCTTT.

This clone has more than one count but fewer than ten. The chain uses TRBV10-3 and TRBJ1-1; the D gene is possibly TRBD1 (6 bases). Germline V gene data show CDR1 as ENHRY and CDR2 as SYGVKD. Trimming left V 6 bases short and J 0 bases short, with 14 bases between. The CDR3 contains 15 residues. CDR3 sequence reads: CAIREVDSMNTEAFF. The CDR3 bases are TGTGCCATCAGGGAAGTGGACAGCATGAACACTGAAGCTTTCTTT.

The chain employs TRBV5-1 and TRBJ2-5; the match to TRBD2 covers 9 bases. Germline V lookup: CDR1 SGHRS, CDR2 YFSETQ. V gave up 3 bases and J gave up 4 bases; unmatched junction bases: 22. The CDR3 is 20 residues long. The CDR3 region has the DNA TGCGCCAGCAGCTATCGCCCGCCGAACCTTAGCGGGAGCGGGGGAGAGACCCAGTACTTC. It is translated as CASSYRPPNLSGSGGETQYF.

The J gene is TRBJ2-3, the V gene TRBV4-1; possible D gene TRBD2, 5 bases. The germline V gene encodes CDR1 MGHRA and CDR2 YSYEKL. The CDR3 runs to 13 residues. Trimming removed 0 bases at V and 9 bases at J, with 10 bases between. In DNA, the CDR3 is TGCGCCAGCAGCCAAGATGGGCCGGGGACGCAGTATTTT. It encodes CASSQDGPGTQYF.

CDR3 in amino acids: CASSSATGARVYEQYF. CDR3 nucleotides: TGTGCCAGCAGCTCCGCTACAGGGGCGAGGGTTTACGAGCAGTACTTC. The chain has TRBV7-6 and TRBJ2-7; 7 bases are a match to TRBD1. Germline CDR1 is SGHVS and CDR2 is FNYEAQ. Trimming removed 4 bases from V and 4 bases from J; junction bases left unmatched: 13. CDR3 size: 16 residues. Full variable domain (outside the CDR3, taken from reference TRBV7-6 and TRBJ2-7): GAGVSQSPRYKVTKRGQDVALRCDPISGHVSLYWYRQALGQGPEFLTYFNYEAQQDKSGLPNDRFSAERPEGSISTLTIQRTEQRDSAMYRCASSSATGARVYEQYFGPGTRLTVT.

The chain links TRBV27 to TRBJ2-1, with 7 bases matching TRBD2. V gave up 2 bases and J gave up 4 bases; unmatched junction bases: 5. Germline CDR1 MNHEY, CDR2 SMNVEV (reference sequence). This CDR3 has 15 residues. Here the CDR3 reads CASSLRGGPYNEQFF. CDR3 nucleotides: TGTGCCAGCAGTTTACGCGGGGGACCTTACAATGAGCAGTTCTTC.

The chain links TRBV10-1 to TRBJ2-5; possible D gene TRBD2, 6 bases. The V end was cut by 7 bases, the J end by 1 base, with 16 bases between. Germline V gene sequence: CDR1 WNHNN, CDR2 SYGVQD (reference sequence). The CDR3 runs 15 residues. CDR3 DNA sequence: TGCGCCAGCATTGGTAGCGGAAGTCCCCAAGAGACCCAGTACTTC. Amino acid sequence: CASIGSGSPQETQYF.

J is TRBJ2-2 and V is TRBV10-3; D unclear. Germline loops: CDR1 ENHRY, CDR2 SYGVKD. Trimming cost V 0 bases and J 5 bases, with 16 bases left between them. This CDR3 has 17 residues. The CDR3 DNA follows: TGTGCCATCAGTGAGTCGAGTAGTAGCTTTTTTACCGGGGAGCTGTTTTTT. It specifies CAISESSSSFFTGELFF.

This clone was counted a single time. The CDR3 sequence is CASSARDRQGGNTIYF. The CDR3 DNA sequence: TGTGCCAGCAGTGCCAGGGACAGGCAGGGTGGAAACACCATATATTTT. This chain joins TRBV2 and TRBJ1-3; TRBD1 agrees at 8 bases. Per the germline V gene, CDR1 is SNHLY and CDR2 is FYNNEI. This CDR3 comprises 16 residues. V lost 4 bases to trimming and J lost 3 bases; unmatched junction nucleotides: 8.

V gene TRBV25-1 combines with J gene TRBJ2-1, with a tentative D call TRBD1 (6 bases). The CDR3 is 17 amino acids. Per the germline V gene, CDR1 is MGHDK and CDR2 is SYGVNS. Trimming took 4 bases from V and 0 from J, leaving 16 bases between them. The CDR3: CASSAFKTGSSYNEQFF. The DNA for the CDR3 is TGTGCCAGCAGTGCCTTCAAGACAGGAAGCTCCTACAATGAGCAGTTCTTC.

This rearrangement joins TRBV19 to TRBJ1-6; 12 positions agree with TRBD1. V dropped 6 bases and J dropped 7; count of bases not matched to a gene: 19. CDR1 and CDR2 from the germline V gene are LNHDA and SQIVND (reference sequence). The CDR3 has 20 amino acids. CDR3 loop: CASSIYWDRGHVTVNSPLHF. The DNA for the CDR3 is TGTGCCAGTAGCATATACTGGGACAGGGGGCACGTGACGGTGAATTCACCCCTCCACTTT.

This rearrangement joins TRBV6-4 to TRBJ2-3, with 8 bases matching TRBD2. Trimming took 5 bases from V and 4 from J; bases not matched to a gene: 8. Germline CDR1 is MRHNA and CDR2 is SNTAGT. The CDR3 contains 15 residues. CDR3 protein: CASSSGSGWADTQYF. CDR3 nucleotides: TGTGCCAGCAGTAGCGGGAGCGGTTGGGCAGATACGCAGTATTTT.

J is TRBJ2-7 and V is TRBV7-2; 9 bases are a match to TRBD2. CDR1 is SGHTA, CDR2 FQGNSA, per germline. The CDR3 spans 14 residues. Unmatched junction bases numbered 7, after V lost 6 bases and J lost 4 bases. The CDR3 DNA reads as TGTGCCAGCAGAGCTAGCGGGGAGAGGTACGAGCAGTACTTC. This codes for CASRASGERYEQYF.

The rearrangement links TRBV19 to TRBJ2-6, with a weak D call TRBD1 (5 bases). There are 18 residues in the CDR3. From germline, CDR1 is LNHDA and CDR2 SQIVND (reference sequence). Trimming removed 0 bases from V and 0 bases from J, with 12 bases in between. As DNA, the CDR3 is TGTGCCAGTAGTATAGATCGATCAGGGCTCTCTGGGGCCAACGTCCTGACTTTC. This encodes CASSIDRSGLSGANVLTF.

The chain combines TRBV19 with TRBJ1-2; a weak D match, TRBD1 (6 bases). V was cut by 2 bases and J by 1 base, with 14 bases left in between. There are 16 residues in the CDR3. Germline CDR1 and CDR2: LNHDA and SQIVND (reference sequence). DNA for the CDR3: TGTGCCAGTAGTATATACCGGGACACCTTTAACTATGGCTACACCTTC. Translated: CASSIYRDTFNYGYTF.

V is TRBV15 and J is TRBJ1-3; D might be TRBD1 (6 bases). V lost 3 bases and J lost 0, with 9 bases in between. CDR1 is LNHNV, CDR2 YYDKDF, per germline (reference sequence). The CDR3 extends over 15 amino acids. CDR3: CATSSDRSSGNTIYF. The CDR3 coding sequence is TGTGCCACCAGCAGCGACAGGAGCTCTGGAAACACCATATATTTT. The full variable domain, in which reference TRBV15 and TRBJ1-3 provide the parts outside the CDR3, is DAMVIQNPRYQVTQFGKPVTLSCSQTLNHNVMYWYQQKSSQAPKLLFHYYDKDFNNEADTPDNFQSRRPNTSFCFLDIRSPGLGDTAMYLCATSSDRSSGNTIYFGEGSWLTVV.

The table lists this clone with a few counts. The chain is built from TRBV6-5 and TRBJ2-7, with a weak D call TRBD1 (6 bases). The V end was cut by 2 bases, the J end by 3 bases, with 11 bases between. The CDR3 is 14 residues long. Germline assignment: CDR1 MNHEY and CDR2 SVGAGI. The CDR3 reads CASSYGGLVYEQYF. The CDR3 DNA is TGTGCCAGCAGTTACGGGGGCCTCGTCTACGAGCAGTACTTC.

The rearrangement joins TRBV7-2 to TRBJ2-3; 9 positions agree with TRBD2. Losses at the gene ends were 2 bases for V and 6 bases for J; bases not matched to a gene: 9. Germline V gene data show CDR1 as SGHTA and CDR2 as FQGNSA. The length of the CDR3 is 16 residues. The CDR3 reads CASSLWPSGNSDTQYF. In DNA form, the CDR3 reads TGTGCCAGCAGCTTATGGCCTAGCGGGAATTCCGATACGCAGTATTTT. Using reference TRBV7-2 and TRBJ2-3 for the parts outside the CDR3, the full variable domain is GAGVSQSPSNKVTEKGKDVELRCDPISGHTALYWYRQSLGQGLEFLIYFQGNSAPDKSGLPSDRFSAERTGGSVSTLTIQRTQQEDSAVYLCASSLWPSGNSDTQYFGPGTRLTVL.

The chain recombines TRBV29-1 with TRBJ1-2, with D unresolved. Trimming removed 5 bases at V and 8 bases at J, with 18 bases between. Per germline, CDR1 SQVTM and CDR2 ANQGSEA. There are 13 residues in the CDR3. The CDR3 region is CSVRGNGSPGYTF. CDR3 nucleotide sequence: TGCAGCGTTCGTGGCAACGGGAGTCCCGGCTACACCTTC. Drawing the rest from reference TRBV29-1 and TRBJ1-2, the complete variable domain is SAVISQKPSRDICQRGTSLTIQCQVDSQVTMMFWYRQQPGQSLTLIATANQGSEATYESGFVIDKFPISRPNLTFSTLTVSNMSPEDSSIYLCSVRGNGSPGYTFGSGTRLTVV.

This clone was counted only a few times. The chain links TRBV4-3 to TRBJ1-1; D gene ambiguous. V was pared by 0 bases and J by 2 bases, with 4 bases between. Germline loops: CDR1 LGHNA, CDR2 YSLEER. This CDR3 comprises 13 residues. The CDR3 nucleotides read TGCGCCAGCAGCCAAGATTCTAACACTGAAGCTTTCTTT. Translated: CASSQDSNTEAFF.

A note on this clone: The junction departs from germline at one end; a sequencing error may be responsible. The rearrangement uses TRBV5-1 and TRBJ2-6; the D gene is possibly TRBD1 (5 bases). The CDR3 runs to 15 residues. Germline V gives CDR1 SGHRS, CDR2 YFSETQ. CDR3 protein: CASSLGQAGANVPTF. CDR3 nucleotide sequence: TGCGCCAGCAGCTTGGGACAAGCTGGGGCCAACGTCCCGACTTTC.

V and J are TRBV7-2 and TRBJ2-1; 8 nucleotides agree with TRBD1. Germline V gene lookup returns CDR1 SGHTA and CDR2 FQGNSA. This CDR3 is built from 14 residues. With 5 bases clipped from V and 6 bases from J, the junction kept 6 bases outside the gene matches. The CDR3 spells CASSPRQGPNEQFF. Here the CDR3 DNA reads TGTGCCAGCAGCCCGCGACAGGGGCCCAATGAGCAGTTCTTC.

CDR3 amino acids: CASSLEQGINGYTF. In DNA, the CDR3 is TGTGCCAGCAGCTTGGAACAGGGTATTAATGGCTACACCTTC. The genes are TRBV5-4 and TRBJ1-2, with a tentative D call TRBD1 (6 bases). With 0 bases removed from V and 6 bases from J, the gap between germline ends came to 12 bases. Germline lookup yields CDR1 SGHNT and CDR2 YYREEE (reference sequence). The CDR3 is made up of 14 amino acids.

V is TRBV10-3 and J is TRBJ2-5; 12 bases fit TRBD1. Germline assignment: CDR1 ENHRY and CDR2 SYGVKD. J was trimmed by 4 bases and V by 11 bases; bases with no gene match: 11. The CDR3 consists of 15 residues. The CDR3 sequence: CACTWGQGAGETQYF. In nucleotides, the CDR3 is TGTGCCTGCACCTGGGGACAGGGGGCGGGAGAGACCCAGTACTTC.

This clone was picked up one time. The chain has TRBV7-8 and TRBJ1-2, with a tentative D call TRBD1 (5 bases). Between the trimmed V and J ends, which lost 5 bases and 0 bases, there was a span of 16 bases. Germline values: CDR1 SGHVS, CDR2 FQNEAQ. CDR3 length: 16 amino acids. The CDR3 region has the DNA TGTGCCAGCAGCCCTTACGTTTCGACAGCTAACTATGGCTACACCTTC. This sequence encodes CASSPYVSTANYGYTF.